The 15 T cell receptor beta chains below were found in one sample sequenced in a study of blood T cells in healthy people across ages. The authors ran a second PCR of about 6 to 12 cycles using a sample-barcoded 5' primer and a J-beta primer mix. TCRdb passed the 5' RACE reads through MiXCR, listing each CDR3 protein once. In the table there are fewer than 1 million distinct CDR3 sequences, around 42% of which are singletons. The sequenced sample consisted of blood. The receptors come from a man aged 60 to 69 in good health.

This clonotype was observed once. This chain uses TRBV6-5 with TRBJ2-3; 7 bases are a match to TRBD1. CDR1 is MNHEY and CDR2 is SVGAGI in the germline V gene. This CDR3 comprises 15 residues. The J segment lost 2 bases and the V segment lost 0 bases, leaving 2 bases of the junction unmatched. CDR3: CASSYSGTDTDTQYF. CDR3 sequence (DNA): TGTGCCAGCAGTTACTCGGGGACAGACACAGATACGCAGTATTTT.

This clonotype has just one count. This chain uses TRBV3-1 with TRBJ1-1; 8 bases match TRBD1. Unmatched junction bases numbered 7, after V lost 1 base and J lost 0 bases. Germline CDR1 LGHDT, CDR2 YNNKEL (reference sequence). This CDR3 is built from 17 residues. CDR3 sequence reads: CASSQAGRGRLNTEAFF. CDR3 in DNA: TGTGCCAGCAGCCAAGCAGGCAGGGGGCGGTTGAACACTGAAGCTTTCTTT.

The chain combines TRBV20-1 with TRBJ2-5; 14 bases line up with TRBD2. Trimming cost V 4 bases and J 9 bases; bases outside gene matches: 10. The CDR3 covers 15 residues. Germline V gives CDR1 DFQATT, CDR2 SNEGSKA (reference sequence). CDR3 region: CSAKRLAGGQEAQYF. DNA of the CDR3: TGCAGTGCTAAAAGACTAGCGGGGGGGCAGGAGGCCCAGTACTTC.

This rearrangement joins TRBV6-2 or TRBV6-3 to TRBJ2-7; TRBD2 matches at 10 bases. Germline values: CDR1 MNHEY, CDR2 SVGEGT. The CDR3 contains 17 residues. The junction had 12 bases not matched to a gene; V was cut back by 6 bases and J by 1 base. CDR3 DNA: TGTGCCAGCAGACCACGCCGACTAGCGGGCGCATCCTACGAGCAGTACTTC. This sequence encodes CASRPRRLAGASYEQYF.

CDR3: CASSPPGGARGYEQYF. DNA of the CDR3: TGTGCCAGCAGCCCCCCGGGCGGGGCTCGTGGCTACGAGCAGTACTTC. The V call is TRBV3-1, the J call TRBJ2-7, with D perhaps TRBD2 (6 bases). V dropped 4 bases and J dropped 3 bases, with 19 bases sitting between them. CDR3 size: 16 residues. The germline CDR1 and CDR2 sequences are LGHDT and YNNKEL (reference sequence).

V is TRBV20-1 and J is TRBJ2-1, with 9 bases lining up with TRBD2. V shed 4 bases and J 1 base; nucleotides not matched to a gene: 5. Germline-derived CDR1 and CDR2 are DFQATT and SNEGSKA (reference sequence). The CDR3 loop spans 15 amino acids. DNA of the CDR3: TGCAGTGCTAAAGCGGGGGGAGTGTCCTACAATGAGCAGTTCTTC. Translation: CSAKAGGVSYNEQFF.

The chain couples TRBV25-1 to TRBJ2-7; no clear D. Germline loops: CDR1 MGHDK, CDR2 SYGVNS. This CDR3 contains 16 residues. The V end was cut by 2 bases, the J end by 4 bases, with 18 bases between. The CDR3 bases are TGTGCCAGCAGTGAAGCGGATAGCCCGAGATCTTACGAGCAGTACTTC. This encodes CASSEADSPRSYEQYF.

Turning to this clonotype: The junction departs from the called germline gene at one end, perhaps through a read error. The CDR3 here is CSAPRGGSSNEQFF. In nucleotides, the CDR3 is TGCAGTGCCCCTCGTGGGGGATCCTCCAATGAGCAGTTCTTC. The chain recombines TRBV20-1 with TRBJ2-1, with D perhaps matching TRBD1 or TRBD2 (5 bases each). The CDR3 consists of 14 residues. CDR1 is DFQATT, CDR2 SNEGSKA, per germline (reference sequence).

CDR3 coding DNA: TGTGCCAGCAGTTTCCTCCGGGACGGCGGCTACACCTTC. It is translated as CASSFLRDGGYTF. V is TRBV28 and J is TRBJ1-2; perhaps TRBD1 as D (5 bases). The CDR3 covers 13 residues. Trimming left V 3 bases short and J 8 bases short, with 13 bases between. CDR1 MDHEN and CDR2 SYDVKM come from the germline V gene.

In this sample, this clonotype turned up a few times. The chain couples TRBV6-5 to TRBJ2-2; 7 bases fit TRBD1. Looked up from germline, CDR1 is MNHEY and CDR2 is SVGAGI. V shed 6 bases and J 4 bases; nucleotides not matched to a gene: 8. The CDR3 runs 15 residues. This CDR3 is CASSPGTGVTGELFF. CDR3 in DNA: TGTGCCAGCAGCCCTGGTACAGGGGTCACCGGGGAGCTGTTTTTT.

The rearrangement links TRBV9 to TRBJ2-5, with 9 nucleotides matching TRBD1. TRBJ2-7 explains the end of the DNA better; the J call may be wrong. The CDR3 runs 14 residues. Germline CDR1 SGDLS, CDR2 YYNGEE. CDR3: CASSIGDRDYEQYF. The CDR3 coding sequence is TGTGCCAGCAGCATCGGGGACAGGGACTACGAGCAGTACTTC.

V gene TRBV7-2 combines with J gene TRBJ2-7, with D perhaps TRBD1 or TRBD2 (7 bases each). CDR1 and CDR2 (germline): SGHTA, FQGNSA. The CDR3 loop spans 15 amino acids. Trimming removed 3 bases at V and 0 bases at J, with 12 bases between. This chain's CDR3 is CASSFRGGISYEQYF. The CDR3 DNA is TGTGCCAGCAGCTTCAGGGGGGGGATCTCCTACGAGCAGTACTTC.

In its sample, this clonotype was seen a few times. This chain links TRBV7-9 with TRBJ2-7; 9 positions match TRBD1. The CDR3 is made up of 13 amino acids. Germline V CDR1 and CDR2: SEHNR, FQNEAQ (reference sequence). The ends lost 5 bases at V and 6 bases at J; junction bases unmatched: 5. The CDR3 spells CASSPRTGVEQYF. CDR3 sequence (DNA): TGTGCCAGCAGCCCTAGGACAGGGGTCGAGCAGTACTTC.

In this sample, this clonotype turned up a few times. This chain links TRBV20-1 with TRBJ1-2; TRBD1 matches 12 bases. The CDR3 sequence is 17 residues long. CDR1 and CDR2 (germline): DFQATT, SNEGSKA (reference sequence). Trimming removed 4 bases from V and 1 base from J; junction bases left unmatched: 10. The CDR3 is CSAKTGTGGPGNYGYTF. Here the CDR3 DNA reads TGCAGTGCTAAGACCGGGACAGGGGGCCCGGGTAACTATGGCTACACCTTC.

This clonotype was seen a handful of times. This chain links TRBV6-5 with TRBJ2-1; TRBD2 aligns across 7 bases. After removal of 1 base from V and 4 bases from J, the junction contained 4 bases not matched to a gene. Germline assignment: CDR1 MNHEY and CDR2 SVGAGI. This CDR3 has 15 residues. CDR3 sequence (DNA): TGTGCCAGCAGTTACTGGAGCGGGGCTTACAATGAGCAGTTCTTC. As protein: CASSYWSGAYNEQFF.